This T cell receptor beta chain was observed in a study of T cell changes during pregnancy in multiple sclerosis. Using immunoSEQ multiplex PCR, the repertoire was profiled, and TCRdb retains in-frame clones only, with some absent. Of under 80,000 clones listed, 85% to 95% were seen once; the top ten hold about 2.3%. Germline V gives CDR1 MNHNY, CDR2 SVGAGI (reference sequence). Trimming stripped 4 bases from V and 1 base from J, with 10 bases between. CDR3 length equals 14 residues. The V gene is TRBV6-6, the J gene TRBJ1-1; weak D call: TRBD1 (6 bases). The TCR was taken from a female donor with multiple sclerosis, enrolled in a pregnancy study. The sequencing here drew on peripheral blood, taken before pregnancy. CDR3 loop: CASSFTTGNTEAFF. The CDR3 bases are TGTGCCAGCAGTTTTACGACAGGGAACACTGAAGCTTTCTTT.